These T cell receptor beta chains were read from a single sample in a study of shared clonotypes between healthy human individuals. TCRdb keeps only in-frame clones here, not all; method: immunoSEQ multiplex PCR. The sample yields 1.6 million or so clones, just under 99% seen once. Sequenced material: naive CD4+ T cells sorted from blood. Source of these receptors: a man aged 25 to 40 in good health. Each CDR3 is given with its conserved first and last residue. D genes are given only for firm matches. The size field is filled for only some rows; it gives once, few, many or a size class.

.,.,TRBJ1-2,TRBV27,CASRRTGQKNYGYTF,TGTGCCAGCAGGCGGACTGGACAGAAGAACTATGGCTACACCTTC
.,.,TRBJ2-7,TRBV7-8,CASSLNPLYEQYF,TGTGCCAGCAGCTTAAACCCTCTCTACGAGCAGTACTTC
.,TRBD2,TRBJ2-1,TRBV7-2,CASSLGPAGSYNEQFF,TGTGCCAGCAGCTTAGGTCCAGCGGGATCCTACAATGAGCAGTTCTTC
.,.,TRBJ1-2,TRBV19,CASSIGTPNYGYTF,TGTGCCAGTAGTATCGGGACACCGAACTATGGCTACACCTTC
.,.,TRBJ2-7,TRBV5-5,CASSPLTWEQYF,TGTGCCAGCAGCCCTCTGACCTGGGAGCAGTACTTC
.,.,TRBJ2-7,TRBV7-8,CASSHGSQSAEQYF,TGTGCCAGCAGCCACGGCTCACAGTCGGCCGAGCAGTACTTC
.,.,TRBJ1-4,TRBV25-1,CASSERREKLFF,TGTGCCAGCAGTGAACGGAGGGAAAAACTGTTTTTT
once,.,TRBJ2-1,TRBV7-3,CASSLASSSYNEQFF,TGTGCCAGCAGCCTTGCGTCGAGCTCCTACAATGAGCAGTTCTTC
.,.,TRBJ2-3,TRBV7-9,CASSYGRDTQYF,TGTGCCAGCAGCTATGGCAGAGATACGCAGTATTTT
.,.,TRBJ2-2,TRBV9,CASSVGPPWLSGELFF,TGTGCCAGCAGCGTAGGTCCGCCATGGCTGTCCGGGGAGCTGTTTTTT
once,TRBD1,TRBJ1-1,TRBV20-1,CSATDRTEAFF,TGCAGTGCTACGGACAGGACGGAAGCTTTCTTT
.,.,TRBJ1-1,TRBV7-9,CASSRFGRMNTEAFF,TGTGCCAGCAGCCGTTTCGGGCGGATGAACACTGAAGCTTTCTTT
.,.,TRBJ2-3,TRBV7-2,CASSLKGPNTDTQYF,TGTGCCAGCAGCTTAAAGGGCCCCAACACAGATACGCAGTATTTT
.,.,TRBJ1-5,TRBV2,CASSDRERQPQHF,TGTGCCAGCAGTGACAGGGAACGTCAGCCCCAGCATTTT
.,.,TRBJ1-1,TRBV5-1,CASSSTMRTANTEAFF,TGCGCCAGCAGCTCAACAATGAGAACAGCGAACACTGAAGCTTTCTTT
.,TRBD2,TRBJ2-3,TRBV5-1,CASSLVSTSGRGDTQYF,TGCGCCAGCAGCTTGGTCTCGACTAGCGGGAGGGGAGATACGCAGTATTTT
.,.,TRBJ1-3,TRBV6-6,CASSYQGNSGNTIYF,TGTGCCAGCAGTTACCAGGGTAACTCTGGAAACACCATATATTTT
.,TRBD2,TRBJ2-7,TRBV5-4,CASSTTSVSSYEQYF,TGTGCCAGCAGCACGACTAGCGTCAGCTCCTACGAGCAGTACTTC
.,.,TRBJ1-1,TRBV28,CASSTRQPGTEAFF,TGTGCCAGCAGTACCCGACAGCCGGGGACTGAAGCTTTCTTT
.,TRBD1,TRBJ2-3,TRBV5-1,CASGQGASDTQYF,TGCGCCAGCGGACAGGGGGCATCAGATACGCAGTATTTT
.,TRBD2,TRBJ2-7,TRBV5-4,CASHRRGGPNWRQYF,TGTGCCAGCCATCGTAGGGGAGGGCCTAATTGGCGGCAGTACTTC